This TCR beta chain was recorded in a study of blood T cell repertoires in COVID-19. Background on the study: There were acute and convalescent COVID-19 samples, and they came from the United States, Italy and Spain. In each case, the material was cDNA or gDNA derived from T cells, B-cell-depleted T cells, or PBMCs.

Authors' methods: Reference gene primer amplification yielded estimated nucleated cell counts. Profiled with immunoSEQ multiplex PCR; TCRdb holds only in-frame clones, not every one. D and trimming were read from the DNA, whereas the V and J calls and clone size are those reported in that table. The repertoire holds around 320,000 clones, about nine tenths seen once, with roughly 2.3% in the top ten. V lost 4 bases and J lost 4, with 10 bases in between. Looked up from germline, CDR1 is MGHRA and CDR2 is YSYEKL. The length of the CDR3 is 13 residues. V is TRBV4-1 and J is TRBJ1-2, with D uncertain. Sequencing was done on a sample of peripheral blood. This TCR derives from a man aged 18 to 35 with active or convalescent COVID-19. DNA of the CDR3: TGCGCCAGCAGCCTACATGCTCCCTATGGCTACACCTTC. Encoded protein: CASSLHAPYGYTF.